These T cell receptor beta chains were read from a single sample in a study of shared T cell receptors in the human thymus. Method: immunoSEQ multiplex PCR; TCRdb's copy keeps in-frame clones and lacks some. Of some 660,000 clones listed, roughly 86% were seen once; the top ten hold over 0.008%. The same sample was also used in a study of human thymus T cells.

Material: thymocytes. Receptors were obtained from a boy less than two years old with a congenital heart defect. Both conserved end residues are part of each CDR3. Fields, in order: V gene, clone size, D gene, J gene, CDR3 protein, CDR3 DNA. The D gene is left open where the match is weak. Rows give clone size only sometimes, using once, few, many, or a class for an expanded clone.

V: TRBV2; size: -; D: TRBD1; J: TRBJ1-1; CDR3: CASSDNRQGQVMNTEAFF; DNA: TGTGCCAGCAGTGATAATCGACAGGGCCAGGTCATGAACACTGAAGCTTTCTTT
V: TRBV10-2; size: few; D: -; J: TRBJ1-4; CDR3: CASSDDNSNEKLFF; DNA: TGCGCCAGCAGTGACGACAATTCTAATGAAAAACTGTTTTTT
V: TRBV11-2; size: -; D: -; J: TRBJ1-4; CDR3: CASSQSLEGTNEKLFF; DNA: TGTGCCAGCAGCCAAAGTCTGGAGGGAACTAATGAAAAACTGTTTTTT
V: TRBV5-6; size: -; D: TRBD1; J: TRBJ2-5; CDR3: CASSLVWGQKFQETQYF; DNA: TGTGCCAGCAGCTTGGTTTGGGGACAGAAATTCCAAGAGACCCAGTACTTC
V: TRBV6-1; size: once; D: -; J: TRBJ1-6; CDR3: CASSFYFPIPLHF; DNA: TGTGCCAGCAGCTTTTACTTCCCCATACCCCTCCACTTT
V: TRBV5-1; size: -; D: TRBD1; J: TRBJ2-7; CDR3: CASSLGHRGLPSYEQYF; DNA: TGCGCCAGCAGCTTGGGCCACAGGGGCCTCCCCTCCTACGAGCAGTACTTC
V: TRBV19; size: -; D: TRBD1; J: TRBJ1-5; CDR3: CASSGYRQGANQPQHF; DNA: TGTGCCAGTAGTGGCTATCGACAGGGCGCGAATCAGCCCCAGCATTTT
V: TRBV7-9; size: once; D: -; J: TRBJ2-6; CDR3: CASSLPGVISGANVLTF; DNA: TGTGCCAGCAGCTTACCAGGGGTCATCTCTGGGGCCAACGTCCTGACTTTC
V: TRBV28; size: -; D: -; J: TRBJ2-4; CDR3: CASRARGAKNIQYF; DNA: TGTGCCAGCAGAGCACGCGGCGCCAAAAACATTCAGTACTTC
V: TRBV30; size: once; D: TRBD1; J: TRBJ2-7; CDR3: CAWREYRGLNYEQYF; DNA: TGTGCCTGGAGAGAATACAGGGGGCTAAATTACGAGCAGTACTTC
V: TRBV11-2; size: -; D: -; J: TRBJ1-5; CDR3: CASSSDSGSHQPQHF; DNA: TGTGCCAGCAGTTCGGACAGCGGCTCCCATCAGCCCCAGCATTTT
V: TRBV27; size: -; D: TRBD2; J: TRBJ2-1; CDR3: CASSLLAGEPYNEQFF; DNA: TGTGCCAGCAGTTTACTAGCGGGGGAACCCTACAATGAGCAGTTCTTC
V: TRBV2; size: -; D: -; J: TRBJ2-3; CDR3: CASSDPVTGFGTDTQYF; DNA: TGTGCCAGCAGTGATCCTGTGACAGGTTTTGGTACAGATACGCAGTATTTT
V: TRBV28; size: -; D: -; J: TRBJ2-1; CDR3: CASRLNRVEATVEQFF; DNA: TGTGCCAGCAGGCTTAACCGGGTCGAAGCAACCGTTGAGCAGTTCTTC
V: TRBV5-5; size: -; D: -; J: TRBJ1-5; CDR3: CASSQQVHQPQHF; DNA: TGTGCCAGCAGTCAACAGGTCCATCAGCCCCAGCATTTT
V: TRBV6-5; size: -; D: TRBD1; J: TRBJ2-3; CDR3: CASSHRDRATDTQYF; DNA: TGTGCCAGCAGTCACCGGGACAGGGCCACAGATACGCAGTATTTT
V: TRBV20-1; size: -; D: -; J: TRBJ2-1; CDR3: CSAATLEQFF; DNA: TGCAGTGCCGCGACTCTTGAGCAGTTCTTC
V: TRBV18; size: few; D: -; J: TRBJ2-7; CDR3: CASSPPHGGGIGYEQYF; DNA: TGTGCCAGCTCACCACCACATGGGGGAGGAATCGGCTACGAGCAGTACTTC
V: TRBV11-2; size: -; D: TRBD1; J: TRBJ1-6; CDR3: CASSLGQGASPLHF; DNA: TGTGCCAGCAGCTTAGGACAGGGGGCCTCACCCCTCCACTTT
V: TRBV14; size: -; D: TRBD1; J: TRBJ2-7; CDR3: CASSQDGDRGFSYEQYF; DNA: TGTGCCAGCAGCCAAGATGGGGACAGGGGTTTCTCCTACGAGCAGTACTTC
V: TRBV29-1; size: -; D: TRBD1; J: TRBJ2-5; CDR3: CSVEAQADRTETQYF; DNA: TGCAGCGTTGAAGCTCAGGCGGACAGGACAGAGACCCAGTACTTC
V: TRBV9; size: -; D: TRBD1; J: TRBJ1-6; CDR3: CASSRSRDSRNSPLHF; DNA: TGTGCCAGCAGCCGCTCCCGGGACAGTCGTAATTCACCCCTCCACTTT
V: TRBV5-4; size: -; D: -; J: TRBJ2-7; CDR3: CASSPDSSSYEQYF; DNA: TGTGCCAGCAGCCCGGACAGTAGCTCCTACGAGCAGTACTTC
V: TRBV5-4; size: -; D: TRBD2; J: TRBJ2-7; CDR3: CASSLGGGLAGGEQYF; DNA: TGTGCCAGCAGCTTGGGCGGGGGACTAGCGGGAGGCGAGCAGTACTTC
V: TRBV7-2; size: -; D: -; J: TRBJ1-2; CDR3: CASSPWAGYTF; DNA: TGTGCCAGCAGCCCCTGGGCGGGCTACACCTTC
V: TRBV28; size: -; D: -; J: TRBJ1-4; CDR3: CASSSPGSCGEKLFF; DNA: TGTGCAAGCTCCTCTCCGGGTTCGTGTGGGGAAAAACTGTTTTTT
V: TRBV18; size: -; D: TRBD1; J: TRBJ1-2; CDR3: CASSPRQGKVYGYTF; DNA: TGTGCCAGCTCACCACGACAGGGTAAAGTTTATGGCTACACCTTC
V: TRBV9; size: once; D: TRBD1; J: TRBJ2-1; CDR3: CASSVDGTGYNEQFF; DNA: TGTGCCAGCAGCGTAGATGGGACAGGGTACAATGAGCAGTTCTTC
V: TRBV25-1; size: -; D: TRBD1; J: TRBJ2-3; CDR3: CASSGGQGATDTQYF; DNA: TGTGCCAGCAGTGGAGGACAGGGGGCAACAGATACGCAGTATTTT
V: TRBV28; size: -; D: TRBD2; J: TRBJ2-1; CDR3: CASSFRGVWVAGFGEQFF; DNA: TGTGCCAGCAGTTTTAGAGGGGTCTGGGTAGCGGGTTTCGGTGAGCAGTTCTTC
V: TRBV6-1; size: -; D: TRBD1; J: TRBJ1-3; CDR3: CASSEAPGQEGPGNTIYF; DNA: TGTGCCAGCAGTGAAGCGCCCGGACAGGAGGGACCTGGAAACACCATATATTTT
V: TRBV29-1; size: -; D: -; J: TRBJ2-5; CDR3: CSVEVREETQYF; DNA: TGCAGCGTTGAAGTCCGGGAGGAGACCCAGTACTTC
V: TRBV15; size: -; D: -; J: TRBJ1-3; CDR3: CATSRDRTPSRNTIYF; DNA: TGTGCCACCAGCAGAGATCGGACACCCTCGAGAAACACCATATATTTT
V: TRBV11-3; size: -; D: TRBD2; J: TRBJ2-1; CDR3: CASSVTSGSNNEQFF; DNA: TGTGCCAGCAGCGTCACTAGCGGGTCAAACAATGAGCAGTTCTTC
V: TRBV6-1; size: -; D: TRBD1; J: TRBJ1-5; CDR3: CASSAFRDRGRSQPQHF; DNA: TGTGCCAGCAGTGCGTTCCGGGACAGGGGGCGAAGTCAGCCCCAGCATTTT
V: TRBV7-4; size: -; D: TRBD1; J: TRBJ1-1; CDR3: CASSLEVRDRGGSTEAFF; DNA: TGTGCCAGCAGCTTAGAAGTCCGGGACAGGGGGGGGAGCACTGAAGCTTTCTTT
V: TRBV29-1; size: -; D: TRBD1; J: TRBJ2-3; CDR3: CSVDWQGATDTQYF; DNA: TGCAGCGTTGATTGGCAGGGGGCAACAGATACGCAGTATTTT
V: TRBV11-2; size: -; D: -; J: TRBJ2-1; CDR3: CASSSPLAPGVSNEQFF; DNA: TGTGCCAGCAGCTCTCCTCTAGCCCCTGGAGTTTCCAATGAGCAGTTCTTC
V: TRBV7-2; size: -; D: TRBD1; J: TRBJ1-3; CDR3: CASSFDRVRNTIYF; DNA: TGTGCCAGCAGCTTCGACAGGGTTAGAAACACCATATATTTT
V: TRBV10-3; size: -; D: TRBD1; J: TRBJ1-6; CDR3: CAISEPDRGDSPLHF; DNA: TGTGCCATCAGTGAGCCCGACAGGGGGGATTCACCCCTCCACTTT
V: TRBV9; size: -; D: TRBD1; J: TRBJ2-7; CDR3: CASSVDGDRVSYEQYF; DNA: TGTGCCAGCAGCGTAGATGGGGACAGGGTCTCCTACGAGCAGTACTTC
V: TRBV7-8; size: -; D: TRBD2; J: TRBJ2-1; CDR3: CASSAYLKPGLAAEEQFF; DNA: TGTGCCAGCAGCGCGTACCTCAAGCCGGGACTAGCAGCCGAGGAGCAGTTCTTC
V: TRBV7-7; size: -; D: TRBD2; J: TRBJ2-3; CDR3: CASSLAPPGLAGGYTDTQYF; DNA: TGTGCTAGCAGCTTAGCACCCCCGGGACTAGCGGGGGGATACACAGATACGCAGTATTTT
V: TRBV10-3; size: -; D: -; J: TRBJ2-3; CDR3: CAISPGTGGTDTQYF; DNA: TGTGCCATCAGTCCGGGGACGGGGGGCACAGATACGCAGTATTTT
V: TRBV11-1; size: few; D: -; J: TRBJ1-1; CDR3: CASSLGSRMTGGEEAFF; DNA: TGTGCCAGCAGCTTAGGATCCCGAATGACTGGGGGGGAGGAAGCTTTCTTT
V: TRBV14; size: few; D: TRBD1; J: TRBJ1-2; CDR3: CASSPGQAGYGYTF; DNA: TGTGCCAGCAGTCCGGGACAGGCGGGCTATGGCTACACCTTC
V: TRBV10-3; size: -; D: -; J: TRBJ2-1; CDR3: CAISFSGGNNEQFF; DNA: TGTGCCATCAGCTTCTCCGGGGGTAACAATGAGCAGTTCTTC
V: TRBV7-8; size: -; D: TRBD1; J: TRBJ2-7; CDR3: CASSLGGTGSYEQYF; DNA: TGTGCCAGCAGCTTAGGCGGGACAGGCTCCTACGAGCAGTACTTC
V: TRBV28; size: -; D: TRBD1; J: TRBJ2-7; CDR3: CARGERDRGPYEQYF; DNA: TGTGCCCGGGGAGAAAGGGACAGGGGGCCCTACGAGCAGTACTTC
V: TRBV5-6; size: -; D: -; J: TRBJ1-4; CDR3: CASSLGSKPNATNEKLFF; DNA: TGTGCCAGCAGCTTGGGGTCTAAGCCTAATGCAACTAATGAAAAACTGTTTTTT
V: TRBV4-3; size: -; D: TRBD2; J: TRBJ2-1; CDR3: CASSQDPPGGGGGLNNEQFF; DNA: TGCGCCAGCAGCCAAGATCCGCCGGGGGGTGGCGGGGGACTCAACAATGAGCAGTTCTTC